The sequence of this T cell receptor (beta chain) was determined in a study of cytomegalovirus exposure and HLA in healthy donors. General study results and limits: Across donors, sequencing depth was assumed by presence/absence analyses to be roughly uniform.

A word on this clone: The antigen remains undetermined.

This CDR3 contains 16 residues. Germline lookup yields CDR1 SGHVS and CDR2 FNYEAQ. With V trimmed by 4 bases and J by 0 bases, 4 bases remained unmatched. It was with 60 Vbeta and 13 Jbeta primers that the PCR ran. Libraries were prepared by immunoSEQ multiplex PCR; TCRdb keeps only in-frame clonotypes and omits some of them. In the table there are about 130,000 clones, 60% to 75% of which are singletons. The specimen was PBMCs. The TCR comes from a human donor in good health. This chain connects TRBV7-6 to TRBJ2-2, with TRBD1 identical over 8 bases. DNA for the CDR3: TGTGCCAGCAGCTCCTCGACAGGGGCGAACACCGGGGAGCTGTTTTTT. The encoded protein is CASSSSTGANTGELFF.